The rows below give T cell receptor beta chains drawn from one sample of a study of T cells in Graves' hyperthyroidism and ophthalmopathy. A single record per CDR3 protein comes from TCRdb applying MiXCR to the multiplex PCR reads. The sample carries 690,000 or so distinct CDR3 sequences, around a sixth recorded once. Sequencing used blood. These receptors all stem from a woman between 50 and 59 years old with Graves' hyperthyroidism that later progressed to Graves' ophthalmopathy. CDR3s include the opening cysteine and the closing phenylalanine or tryptophan. Fields, in order: CDR3 length, clone size, V gene, D gene, J gene, CDR3 DNA, CDR3 protein. A D gene is named only where the DNA matches it firmly. Clone size is stated in some rows and not others, as once, few, many or a class when expanded.

len: 14
abundance: .
v_gene: TRBV27
d_gene: .
j_gene: TRBJ1-1
CDR3nt: TGTGCCAGCAGTCCTCGGGGGCAGGCTAATGAAGCTTTCTTT
CDR3aa: CASSPRGQANEAFF

len: 15
abundance: .
v_gene: TRBV5-4
d_gene: .
j_gene: TRBJ2-7
CDR3nt: TGTGCCAGCACCTCTAAGGTACAGGGCTCCTACGAGCAGTACTTC
CDR3aa: CASTSKVQGSYEQYF

len: 14
abundance: many
v_gene: TRBV7-8
d_gene: .
j_gene: TRBJ2-5
CDR3nt: TGTGCCAGCTTAACGGTGGGGATAACGGAGACCCAGTACTTC
CDR3aa: CASLTVGITETQYF

len: 13
abundance: .
v_gene: TRBV6-1
d_gene: .
j_gene: TRBJ1-4
CDR3nt: TGTGCCAGCAGTCCGAGGGGAACGAGGAAACTGTTTTTT
CDR3aa: CASSPRGTRKLFF

len: 15
abundance: many
v_gene: TRBV5-1
d_gene: .
j_gene: TRBJ2-7
CDR3nt: TGCGCCAGCAGCTTGTCCCCAGGGTACTCCTACGAGCAGTACTTC
CDR3aa: CASSLSPGYSYEQYF

len: 13
abundance: many
v_gene: TRBV7-3
d_gene: TRBD1
j_gene: TRBJ1-1
CDR3nt: TGTGCCAGCAGACGACAGGGTCGGACTGAAGCTTTCTTT
CDR3aa: CASRRQGRTEAFF

len: 12
abundance: many
v_gene: TRBV13
d_gene: .
j_gene: TRBJ1-3
CDR3nt: TGTGCCAGCAGGACGCAAGGAAACACCATATATTTT
CDR3aa: CASRTQGNTIYF

len: 18
abundance: few
v_gene: TRBV7-9
d_gene: TRBD2
j_gene: TRBJ2-2
CDR3nt: TGTGCCAGCAGCCTCACCCTTTTAGCGGGAATTAACACCGGGGAGCTGTTTTTT
CDR3aa: CASSLTLLAGINTGELFF

len: 16
abundance: .
v_gene: TRBV7-3
d_gene: .
j_gene: TRBJ2-1
CDR3nt: TGTGCCAGCAGCTTATCCCCCGCCGGGACATACAATGAGCAGTTCTTC
CDR3aa: CASSLSPAGTYNEQFF

len: 12
abundance: many
v_gene: TRBV5-1
d_gene: .
j_gene: TRBJ2-2
CDR3nt: TGTGCCAGCAGCTTCAACACCGGGGAGCTGTTTTTT
CDR3aa: CASSFNTGELFF

len: 14
abundance: few
v_gene: TRBV3-1
d_gene: .
j_gene: TRBJ2-7
CDR3nt: TGTGCCAGCAGCCCTCCGGGCCCAGCCTACGAGCAGTACTTC
CDR3aa: CASSPPGPAYEQYF

len: 13
abundance: .
v_gene: TRBV6-1
d_gene: .
j_gene: TRBJ1-5
CDR3nt: TGTGCCACCCAGGGTTATGCAAATCAGCCCCAGCATTTT
CDR3aa: CATQGYANQPQHF

len: 14
abundance: .
v_gene: TRBV9
d_gene: .
j_gene: TRBJ1-5
CDR3nt: TGTGCCAGCAGCGTAGGGCAGGAGGTTCAGCCCCAGCATTTT
CDR3aa: CASSVGQEVQPQHF

len: 15
abundance: few
v_gene: TRBV27
d_gene: .
j_gene: TRBJ2-1
CDR3nt: TGTGCCAGCAGTTTAGTTTCACCGACCTACAATGAGCAGTTCTTC
CDR3aa: CASSLVSPTYNEQFF

len: 15
abundance: .
v_gene: TRBV5-1
d_gene: .
j_gene: TRBJ2-5
CDR3nt: TGCGCCAGCAGCTTGGCCTCTGCAGGGGAGGAGACCCAGTACTTC
CDR3aa: CASSLASAGEETQYF

len: 15
abundance: .
v_gene: TRBV20-1
d_gene: .
j_gene: TRBJ1-4
CDR3nt: TGCAGTGCTAGAGATGGGCACCAGGTTAATGAAAAACTGTTTTTT
CDR3aa: CSARDGHQVNEKLFF

len: 17
abundance: few
v_gene: TRBV11-2
d_gene: TRBD2
j_gene: TRBJ2-2
CDR3nt: TGTGCCAGCAGCTCCGGGACTAGCGGGCCGCTTACCGGGGAGCTGTTTTTT
CDR3aa: CASSSGTSGPLTGELFF

len: 16
abundance: .
v_gene: TRBV12-3/TRBV12-4
d_gene: TRBD1
j_gene: TRBJ1-2
CDR3nt: TGTGCCAGCAGTTTGGGCCGGGGACAGGGGGACTATGGCTACACCTTC
CDR3aa: CASSLGRGQGDYGYTF